This T cell receptor beta chain was retrieved from a study of monozygotic twins with inflammatory bowel disease (dated by TCRdb to between 2018 and 2021). Regarding the complete study: A total of 28 monozygotic twin pairs were included in the full study, comprising nine German pairs (four IBD-concordant, five IBD-discordant) and 19 IBD-discordant Danish pairs. Each individual had, on average, about 151 000 unique TCRalpha sequences and 181 000 unique TCRbeta sequences available for analysis. Within discordant pairs, disease-associated traits were sought mainly by comparing IBD patients with their genetically identical healthy co-twins. What the authors observed across the whole study: Distinction between different T cell subtypes could not be achieved in the analysis. Compared with healthy twins, IBD patients shared fewer clonotypes with other individuals, and the difference was most pronounced in patients with signs of disease activity. Measured by the inverse Simpson index, TCRbeta repertoire diversity was lower in IBD patients than in their healthy co-twins. Because patients were on differing immunosuppressive treatments, the repertoires may have picked up extra background noise and inter-individual variability. The results gave no support for a single strong signal or clonotype linked to IBD. Repertoire similarity did not differ between concordant and discordant twins, possibly due to limited statistical power.

From a lookup of the germline V gene (reference sequence), CDR1 and CDR2 are MNHEY and SMNVEV. The CDR3 runs 12 amino acids, cysteine and phenylalanine included. No coding sequence is recorded. From each donor, an approximately 2.5 ml peripheral blood sample was collected into PAXgene tubes and kept at -80 degrees C. Total RNA was isolated from whole blood with the PAXgene blood miRNA kit on an automated QIAcube, without T cell sorting. Deep TCRalpha and TCRbeta repertoire profiling with unique molecular barcoding was performed on peripheral blood of monozygotic twin pairs concordant or discordant for inflammatory bowel disease. Smoking habits were recorded for all twin pairs, and each individual was classified as a current, former or never smoker. For this clonotype: Its recognized antigen is unknown.

Libraries came from 5' RACE. The input for every TCR library was roughly 3,200 ng of total RNA. cDNA was synthesized with SMARTScribe reverse transcriptase in eight separate reactions per sample. During cDNA synthesis, template switching introduced unique molecular identifiers that contained a 6-nucleotide sample barcode. TCRalpha and TCRbeta cDNA was amplified in two nested PCRs of approximately 16 and 10 cycles, and bead purification was carried out after each PCR. Before amplification, cDNA was treated with uracil DNA-glycosylase and purified using the QIAquick PCR purification kit. The second PCR was the step at which Illumina TruSeq-compatible adapters and sample-specific barcodes were added. TapeStation and Qubit were used to check library quality and concentration, and 5 to 6 ng of each library went into the pool. Sequencing of the pooled libraries was done on an Illumina HiSeq2500 single-index Rapid Run using custom sequencing primers and 2 x 100 bp reads. From the authors' description of their analysis: PCR and sequencing errors were corrected by UMI-based consensus assembly using MiGEC version 1.2.6. MiXCR version 2.1.1 was used for V(D)J alignment, clonotype assembly and CDR3 extraction. To normalise gene usage, clonotype sharing and MAIT/NKT TCR abundance, the top 1000, 10 000 and 20 000 clonotypes in each sample were analysed. Diversity was computed as the inverse Simpson index with the vegan R package after downsampling to 27 000 UMIs. Paired Mann-Whitney U tests on discordant twin pairs were used, with Benjamini-Hochberg multiple-testing correction. Following TCRdb reprocessing, every CDR3 protein sequence forms one entry, and DNA is not provided. The V and J calls and clone size are TCRdb's, not the authors'. The sample table holds over 150,000 distinct CDR3 sequences. The top ten constitute 2.4% of the sample.

Here the chain combines TRBV27 and TRBJ1-4; TCRdb's D call of TRBD1 is untestable without DNA. The source material was blood. The origin of this receptor is a human donor with ulcerative colitis or Crohn's disease, or a healthy co-twin of an affected twin (not recorded which). Here the CDR3 is given as CASRTGPARLFF.